Presented here are 13 T cell receptor beta chains from one specimen sequenced in a study of CD8 T cells in ankylosing spondylitis. A single record per CDR3 protein comes from TCRdb applying MiXCR to the 5' RACE reads. The table records approximately 350,000 distinct CDR3 sequences, 20% to 25% of them present only once. Sequenced material: blood, either unsorted or a sorted T cell fraction (not recorded which). These TCRs come from a male donor with ankylosing spondylitis or in good health (not recorded which).

V usage is TRBV20-1 and J usage is TRBJ2-1; the D is unclear. Trimming stripped 1 base from V and 0 bases from J, with 10 bases between. In germline, CDR1 is DFQATT, CDR2 SNEGSKA (reference sequence). This CDR3 comprises 15 residues. CDR3 sequence reads: CSARGTVSSYNEQFF. The CDR3, as DNA: TGCAGTGCTAGAGGAACGGTCAGCTCCTACAATGAGCAGTTCTTC.

This chain links TRBV5-1 with TRBJ2-7; no firm D call. The CDR3 runs 13 residues. Trimming pared 4 bases from V and 5 bases from J, leaving 13 bases between. Germline CDR1 is SGHRS and CDR2 is YFSETQ. The CDR3 spells CASSPPVGNEQYF. CDR3 DNA: TGCGCCAGCAGCCCGCCGGTGGGTAACGAGCAGTACTTC.

This rearrangement joins TRBV7-9 to TRBJ2-7, with 7 positions matching TRBD2. Germline V CDR1 and CDR2: SEHNR, FQNEAQ (reference sequence). The length of the CDR3 is 13 residues. The V gene end was trimmed by 6 bases and the J gene end by 2 bases; junction bases not matched to a gene: 4. DNA for the CDR3: TGTGCCAGCAGGGGAGGGCAGACCTACGAGCAGTACTTC. Protein product: CASRGGQTYEQYF.

The V and J genes are TRBV19 and TRBJ2-2, with 7 nucleotides matching TRBD1. Germline CDR1 and CDR2: LNHDA and SQIVND (reference sequence). Trimming at V came to 1 base and at J to 4 bases, leaving 6 bases not matched to a gene. CDR3 length: 16 residues. As DNA, the CDR3 is TGTGCCAGTAGTATAGGATGGACAGGAGGCACCGGGGAGCTGTTTTTT. Amino acid sequence: CASSIGWTGGTGELFF.

This clonotype was found a few times. The chain has TRBV29-1 and TRBJ2-5; tentatively, D is TRBD2 (6 bases). The CDR3 totals 12 residues. V was cut by 6 bases and J by 1 base, with 9 bases left in between. Germline-derived CDR1 and CDR2 are SQVTM and ANQGSEA. The CDR3 DNA reads TGCAGCGTATCCGGGGGCCAAGAGACCCAGTACTTC. Translated, it gives CSVSGGQETQYF. Filled out from reference TRBV29-1 and TRBJ2-5, the complete variable domain reads SAVISQKPSRDICQRGTSLTIQCQVDSQVTMMFWYRQQPGQSLTLIATANQGSEATYESGFVIDKFPISRPNLTFSTLTVSNMSPEDSSIYLCSVSGGQETQYFGPGTRLLVL.

The chain is built from TRBV12-3 or TRBV12-4 and TRBJ2-3, with D uncertain. Trimming cost V 2 bases and J 0 bases, with 9 bases left between them. CDR3 length equals 15 residues. CDR3: CASSLPVDSTDTQYF. CDR3 nucleotide sequence: TGTGCCAGCAGTTTACCCGTGGACAGCACAGATACGCAGTATTTT.

This clonotype was recorded a few times. The chain is built from TRBV20-1 and TRBJ2-5; the match to TRBD2 covers 8 bases. Germline CDR1 is DFQATT and CDR2 is SNEGSKA (reference sequence). The CDR3 sequence is 12 residues long. J lost 4 bases, V lost 3 bases, and 1 base had no gene match. The CDR3: CSARAGGETQYF. CDR3 coding DNA: TGCAGTGCTAGGGCGGGAGGAGAGACCCAGTACTTC.

The V gene is TRBV20-1, the J gene TRBJ2-1, with D perhaps TRBD1 (5 bases). V lost 5 bases, J lost 3 bases, and 14 bases lay in between. The CDR3 loop spans 14 amino acids. The germline gives CDR1 DFQATT, CDR2 SNEGSKA (reference sequence). The CDR3 DNA reads as TGCAGTGCTGGCCCCCCGACAGACTACAATGAGCAGTTCTTC. It specifies CSAGPPTDYNEQFF.

This clonotype was seen only a few times. V usage is TRBV2 and J usage is TRBJ1-1; TRBD1 is a possible D gene (5 bases). The CDR3 spans 12 residues. Germline CDR1 and CDR2: SNHLY and FYNNEI. V was pared by 4 bases and J by 5 bases, with 8 bases between. The CDR3 region has the DNA TGTGCCAGCAGTGCGGGGGTGACTGAAGCTTTCTTT. It codes for CASSAGVTEAFF.

The rearrangement links TRBV10-3 to TRBJ2-2; D is possibly TRBD1 or TRBD2 (5 bases each). The germline V gene encodes CDR1 ENHRY and CDR2 SYGVKD. Trimming took off 3 bases at V and 2 bases at J, with 10 bases between the two ends. The CDR3 loop spans 15 amino acids. The CDR3 loop is CAISEMGPNTGELFF. In nucleotides, the CDR3 is TGTGCCATCAGTGAAATGGGACCCAACACCGGGGAGCTGTTTTTT.

This sequence joins TRBV7-9 and TRBJ2-1, with D possibly TRBD2 on 5 matching bases. The CDR3 spans 16 residues. The germline gives CDR1 SEHNR, CDR2 FQNEAQ (reference sequence). Trimming removed 1 base at V and 7 bases at J, with 17 bases between. CDR3 amino acids: CASSLGSPLTGNEQFF. CDR3 coding DNA: TGTGCCAGCAGCTTAGGATCCCCCTTAACGGGAAATGAGCAGTTCTTC.

The V and J genes are TRBV18 and TRBJ2-2, with D perhaps TRBD1 (7 bases). Germline lookup yields CDR1 KGHSH and CDR2 LQKENI. Trimming shortened V by 3 bases and J by 3 bases, and 17 bases separated the two germline ends. This CDR3 comprises 17 residues. In nucleotides, the CDR3 is TGTGCCAGCTCACCGGAGGGGACAGATAGATACACCGGGGAGCTGTTTTTT. This gives the protein CASSPEGTDRYTGELFF.

This clonotype was seen only a few times. The chain is built from TRBV2 and TRBJ2-7, with D maybe TRBD2 (6 bases). The germline V gene encodes CDR1 SNHLY and CDR2 FYNNEI. Trimming shortened V by 5 bases and J by 0 bases, and 11 bases separated the two germline ends. The CDR3 contains 14 residues. CDR3 in amino acids: CASSRLEPSYEQYF. The CDR3 DNA is TGTGCCAGCAGTAGACTAGAGCCCTCCTACGAGCAGTACTTC.